This TCR beta chain was captured by sequencing in a study of blood T cell repertoires in COVID-19. Sequencing used immunoSEQ multiplex PCR; TCRdb keeps in-frame clones, though not all of them. The sample has roughly 460,000 clones, approximately 90% seen once. This CDR3 is 17 amino acids long. Germline V gene lookup returns CDR1 SEHNR and CDR2 FQNEAQ (reference sequence). The V end lost 5 bases, the J end lost 4 bases, and 21 bases lay between the germline ends. Sequencing was done on a sample of peripheral blood. This sequence joins TRBV7-9 and TRBJ1-3; D remains ambiguous. The receptor was derived from a man aged 18 to 30 with COVID-19, enrolled during active disease. CDR3 DNA sequence: TGTGCCAGCAGCGCACCTCGGGGTGAGACCGCGGGAAACACCATATATTTT. As protein: CASSAPRGETAGNTIYF.